The present T cell receptor beta chain was sequenced within a study of T cells in Graves' hyperthyroidism and ophthalmopathy. In the study overall: Peripheral blood specimens were obtained at initial diagnosis, prior to any treatment. General study findings and limits: Most thyroid clonotypes that were expanded above 0.001 also turned up in blood.

Using RNA transcripts as the source, TCR beta CDR3 regions were amplified. When the TCR CDR3 underwent first-round RT-PCR, the HTBI primer set was used. MiXCR, run by TCRdb on the multiplex PCR reads, gives a single entry per CDR3 protein. Here the sample spans about 350,000 distinct CDR3 sequences, about a sixth being singletons. This clonotype was seen repeatedly, ten times or more. The antigen is undetermined. CDR1 and CDR2 from the germline V gene are SGHTA and FQGNSA. The V end was cut by 5 bases, the J end by 3 bases, with 11 bases between. The CDR3 is made up of 13 amino acids. The chain recombines TRBV7-2 with TRBJ2-7; tentative D call: TRBD1 (5 bases). The specimen was blood. The source is a woman aged 40 to 55 with Graves' ophthalmopathy. The CDR3 sequence: CASSPTAIYEQYF. The CDR3 nucleotides are TGTGCCAGCAGCCCGACAGCTATCTACGAGCAGTACTTC. The full variable domain, completed using reference TRBV7-2 and TRBJ2-7, is GAGVSQSPSNKVTEKGKDVELRCDPISGHTALYWYRQSLGQGLEFLIYFQGNSAPDKSGLPSDRFSAERTGGSVSTLTIQRTQQEDSAVYLCASSPTAIYEQYFGPGTRLTVT.